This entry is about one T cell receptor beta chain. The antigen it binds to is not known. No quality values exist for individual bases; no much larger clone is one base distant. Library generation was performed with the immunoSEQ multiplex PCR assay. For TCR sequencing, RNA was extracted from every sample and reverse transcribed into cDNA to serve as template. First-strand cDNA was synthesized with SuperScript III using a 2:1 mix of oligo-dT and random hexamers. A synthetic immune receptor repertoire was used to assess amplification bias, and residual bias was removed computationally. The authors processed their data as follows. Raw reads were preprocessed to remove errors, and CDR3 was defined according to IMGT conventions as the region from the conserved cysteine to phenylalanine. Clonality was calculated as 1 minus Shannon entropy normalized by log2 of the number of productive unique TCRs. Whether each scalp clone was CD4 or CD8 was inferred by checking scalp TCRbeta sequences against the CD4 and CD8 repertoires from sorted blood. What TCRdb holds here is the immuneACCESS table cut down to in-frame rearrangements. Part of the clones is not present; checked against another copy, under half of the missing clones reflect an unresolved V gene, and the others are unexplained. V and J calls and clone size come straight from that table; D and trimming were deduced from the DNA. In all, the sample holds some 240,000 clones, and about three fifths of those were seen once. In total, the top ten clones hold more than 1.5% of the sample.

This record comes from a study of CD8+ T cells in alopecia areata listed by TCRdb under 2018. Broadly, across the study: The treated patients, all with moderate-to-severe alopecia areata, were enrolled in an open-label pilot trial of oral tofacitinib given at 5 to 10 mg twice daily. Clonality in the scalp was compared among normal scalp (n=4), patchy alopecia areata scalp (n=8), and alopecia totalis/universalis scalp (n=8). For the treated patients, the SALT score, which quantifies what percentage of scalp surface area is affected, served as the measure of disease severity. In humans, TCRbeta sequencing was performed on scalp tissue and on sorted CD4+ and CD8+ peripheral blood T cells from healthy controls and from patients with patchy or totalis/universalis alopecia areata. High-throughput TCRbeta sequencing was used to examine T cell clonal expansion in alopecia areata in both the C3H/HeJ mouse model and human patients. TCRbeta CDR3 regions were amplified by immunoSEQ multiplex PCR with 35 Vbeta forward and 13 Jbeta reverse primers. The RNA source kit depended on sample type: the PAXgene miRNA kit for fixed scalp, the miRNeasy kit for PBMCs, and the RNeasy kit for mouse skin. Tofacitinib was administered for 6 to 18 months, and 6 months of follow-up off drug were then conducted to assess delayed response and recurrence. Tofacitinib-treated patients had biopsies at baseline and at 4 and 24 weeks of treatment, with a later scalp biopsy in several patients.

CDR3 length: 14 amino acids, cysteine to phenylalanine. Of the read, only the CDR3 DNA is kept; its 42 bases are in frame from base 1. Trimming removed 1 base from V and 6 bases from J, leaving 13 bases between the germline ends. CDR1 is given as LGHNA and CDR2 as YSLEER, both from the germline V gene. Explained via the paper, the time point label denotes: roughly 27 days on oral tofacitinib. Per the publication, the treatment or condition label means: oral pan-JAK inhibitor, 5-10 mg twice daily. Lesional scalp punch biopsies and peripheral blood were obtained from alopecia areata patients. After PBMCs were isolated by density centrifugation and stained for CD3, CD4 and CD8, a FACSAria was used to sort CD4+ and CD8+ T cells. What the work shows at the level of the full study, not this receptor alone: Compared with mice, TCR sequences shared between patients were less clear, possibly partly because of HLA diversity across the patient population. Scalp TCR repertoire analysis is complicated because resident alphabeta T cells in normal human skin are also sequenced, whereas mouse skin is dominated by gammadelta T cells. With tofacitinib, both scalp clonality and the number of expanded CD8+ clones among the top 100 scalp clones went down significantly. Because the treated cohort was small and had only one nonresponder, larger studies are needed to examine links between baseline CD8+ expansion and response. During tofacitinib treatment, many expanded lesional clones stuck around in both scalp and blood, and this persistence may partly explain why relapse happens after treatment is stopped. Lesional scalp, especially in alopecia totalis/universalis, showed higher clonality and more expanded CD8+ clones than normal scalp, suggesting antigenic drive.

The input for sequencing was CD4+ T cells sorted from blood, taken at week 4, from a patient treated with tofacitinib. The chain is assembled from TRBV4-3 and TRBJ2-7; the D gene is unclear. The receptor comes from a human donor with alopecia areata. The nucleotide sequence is TGCGCCAGCAGCCAAGGGCTCTTAGAGTCCGAGCAGTACTTC. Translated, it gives CASSQGLLESEQYF.